The 29 T cell receptor beta chains below were found in one sample sequenced in a study of T cell responses to AZD1222 COVID-19 vaccine (dated by TCRdb to the early 2020s). Library preparation used the immunoSEQ multiplex PCR assay. As stored in TCRdb, this immuneACCESS dataset retains in-frame rearrangements with V and J assigned. A fraction of the clones does not appear; measured against another copy, unresolved V genes explain less than half of the discrepancy, and the remainder lacks a known reason. In all, the sample holds approximately 43,000 clones, and approximately 89% of those were seen once. The ten largest make up 20% to 30% of the sample. This specimen's time point label, interpreted: about 28 days (+/-7) after the second vaccine dose. Specimen: peripheral blood, collected 28 days after the second AZD1222 dose. These receptors came from an adult who received the AZD1222 COVID-19 vaccine.

The rearrangement joins TRBV7-9 to TRBJ2-1; maybe TRBD2 (7 bases). The germline V gene encodes CDR1 SEHNR and CDR2 FQNEAQ (reference sequence). The CDR3 spans 15 residues. The V end was cut by 5 bases, the J end by 6 bases, with 17 bases between. As DNA, the CDR3 is TGTGCCAGCAGCCCGCGGGCGGGGGCGGTCAATGAGCAGTTCTTC. Protein sequence: CASSPRAGAVNEQFF.

This clone was counted a single time. The chain recombines TRBV12-3 or TRBV12-4 with TRBJ1-1; tentative D call: TRBD1 (5 bases). V lost 3 bases and J lost 12, with 17 bases in between. The CDR3 is made up of 13 amino acids. CDR3 amino acids: CASSFRGGGHPFF. CDR3 coding DNA: TGTGCCAGCAGTTTTCGGGGCGGCGGGCACCCTTTCTTT.

The chain recombines TRBV7-9 with TRBJ2-2, with D unclear. CDR3 length: 14 amino acids. V gave up 6 bases and J gave up 2 bases, with 10 bases separating them. Germline CDR1 SEHNR, CDR2 FQNEAQ (reference sequence). CDR3 protein: CASSPRQNTGELFF. DNA of the CDR3: TGTGCCAGCAGTCCACGACAAAACACCGGGGAGCTGTTTTTT.

V is TRBV27 and J is TRBJ2-1; TRBD2 aligns across 8 bases. CDR3 length: 15 amino acids. V shed 4 bases, J shed 8 bases, and the junction held 10 bases outside the gene matches. The germline CDR1 and CDR2 sequences are MNHEY and SMNVEV (reference sequence). CDR3 residues: CASSSLEAGAHEQFF. The CDR3, as DNA: TGTGCCAGCAGTTCGCTAGAAGCGGGAGCCCATGAGCAGTTCTTC.

This clone has only one observation. J is TRBJ1-1 and V is TRBV7-9, with 7 nucleotides matching TRBD1. Unmatched junction bases numbered 6, after V lost 1 base and J lost 4 bases. CDR3 length: 15 amino acids. Looked up from germline, CDR1 is SEHNR and CDR2 is FQNEAQ (reference sequence). CDR3 sequence: CASSLDLSGGTEAFF. As DNA, the CDR3 is TGTGCCAGCAGCTTAGACCTCTCAGGGGGCACTGAAGCTTTCTTT.

The chain employs TRBV5-1 and TRBJ1-4; the D gene is possibly TRBD1 (6 bases). The CDR3 is 12 residues long. The germline gives CDR1 SGHRS, CDR2 YFSETQ. V lost 7 bases and J lost 4, with 8 bases in between. The CDR3 bases are TGCGCCAGCGCAGGGGTTAATGAAAAACTGTTTTTT. It specifies CASAGVNEKLFF.

The V and J genes are TRBV6-5 and TRBJ1-2; TRBD1 aligns across 7 bases. There are 13 residues in the CDR3. CDR1 MNHEY and CDR2 SVGAGI come from the germline V gene. J gave up 5 bases and V 6 bases, and 6 bases lay outside the gene matches. The DNA of the CDR3 is TGTGCCAGCAGCGACAGGGTAGGGTATGGCTACACCTTC. It yields the protein CASSDRVGYGYTF.

This clone was counted once. The genes are TRBV5-3 and TRBJ2-3; the D call may be TRBD1 or TRBD2 (6 bases each). TRBV5-3 is reported as an ORF; its role is uncertain. V was pared by 1 base and J by 1 base, with 19 bases between. There are 18 residues in the CDR3. The CDR3 reads CARSLFLGGAWGTDTQYF. The CDR3 region has the DNA TGTGCCAGAAGCTTGTTTTTGGGGGGCGCTTGGGGCACAGATACGCAGTATTTT.

This clone was seen just once. The chain has TRBV5-1 and TRBJ1-2; a weak D match, TRBD1 (5 bases). In germline, CDR1 is SGHRS, CDR2 YFSETQ. CDR3 size: 13 residues. The ends were cut back, 6 bases at V and 0 bases at J, with 9 bases in the middle. CDR3 loop: CASKEGTNYGYTF. The CDR3 DNA sequence: TGCGCCAGCAAGGAGGGGACTAACTATGGCTACACCTTC.

This clone was detected a few times. This chain uses TRBV5-1 with TRBJ1-5, with no clear D. Trimming left V 0 bases short and J 2 bases short, with 9 bases between. Germline-derived CDR1 and CDR2 are SGHRS and YFSETQ. This CDR3 has 15 residues. The CDR3 DNA reads as TGCGCCAGCAGCTTGGACGGGGATCGCAATCAGCCCCAGCATTTT. Its protein product is CASSLDGDRNQPQHF. Complete variable domain (other parts from reference TRBV5-1 and TRBJ1-5): KAGVTQTPRYLIKTRGQQVTLSCSPISGHRSVSWYQQTPGQGLQFLFEYFSETQRNKGNFPGRFSGRQFSNSRSEMNVSTLELGDSALYLCASSLDGDRNQPQHFGDGTRLSIL.

The chain carries TRBV9 and TRBJ1-6; D perhaps matches TRBD1 (6 bases). The CDR3 totals 16 residues. Germline V gene lookup returns CDR1 SGDLS and CDR2 YYNGEE. Deletions cut 3 bases from V and 7 bases from J, with 17 bases between. The CDR3 DNA sequence: TGTGCCAGCAGCGGACGAGACAGGTCGGACAATTCACCCCTCCACTTT. Protein product: CASSGRDRSDNSPLHF.

The DNA of the CDR3 is TGTGCCAGCAGTTTCCAGGAGTACACCGGGGAGCTGTTTTTT. Its translation is CASSFQEYTGELFF. The chain couples TRBV6-5 to TRBJ2-2, with D uncertain. Germline CDR1 is MNHEY and CDR2 is SVGAGI. This CDR3 is built from 14 residues. V was clipped by 4 bases and J by 3 bases, with 9 bases between them.

This clone was seen just once. This chain links TRBV3-1 (or the pseudogene TRBV3-2) with TRBJ1-6; TRBD1 is a possible D gene (5 bases). CDR3 length: 14 residues. The V gene lost 4 bases and the J gene lost 4 bases, with 8 bases spanning the gap. The germline V gene encodes CDR1 LGHDT and CDR2 YNNKEL (reference sequence). The CDR3 loop is CASSLAGYNSPLHF. The CDR3 coding sequence is TGTGCCAGCAGCCTCGCAGGGTATAATTCACCCCTCCACTTT.

This sequence joins TRBV6-5 and TRBJ1-1; unclear D gene. Germline V gives CDR1 MNHEY, CDR2 SVGAGI. Trimming shortened V by 6 bases and J by 5 bases, and 7 bases separated the two germline ends. The CDR3 sequence is 11 residues long. The CDR3 DNA sequence: TGTGCCAGCAGCTCACTGACTGAAGCTTTCTTT. It specifies CASSSLTEAFF.

This sequence joins TRBV14 and TRBJ1-1; the D gene is possibly TRBD1 (6 bases). This CDR3 is built from 13 residues. CDR1 SGHDN and CDR2 FVKESK come from the germline V gene. Trimming cost V 2 bases and J 9 bases, with 13 bases left between them. The CDR3 DNA is TGTGCCAGCAGCCAACAGGAAGGGACAAAAGCTTTCTTT. Encoded protein: CASSQQEGTKAFF.

The chain recombines TRBV6-5 with TRBJ1-1; 10 bases are a match to TRBD1. This CDR3 has 15 residues. Germline V gene data show CDR1 as MNHEY and CDR2 as SVGAGI. The V segment lost 5 bases and the J segment 2 bases; nucleotides outside the gene matches: 5. The CDR3 here is CASSPRTGGNTEAFF. Here the CDR3 DNA reads TGTGCCAGCAGTCCGCGGACAGGGGGTAACACTGAAGCTTTCTTT.

The chain carries TRBV3-1 (or the pseudogene TRBV3-2) and TRBJ1-3, with 8 bases identical to TRBD1. The CDR3 has 15 amino acids. Germline lookup yields CDR1 LGHDT and CDR2 YNNKEL (reference sequence). Germline trimming cut 1 base from V and 4 bases from J; bases unmatched to any gene: 3. The chain's CDR3 is CASSQGTGLGNTIYF. The CDR3 nucleotides are TGTGCCAGCAGCCAAGGGACAGGGCTCGGAAACACCATATATTTT.

This chain joins TRBV5-1 and TRBJ2-5, with 8 bases lining up with TRBD1. V dropped 4 bases and J dropped 5; count of bases not matched to a gene: 10. Germline V CDR1 and CDR2: SGHRS, YFSETQ. The length of the CDR3 is 15 residues. CDR3 DNA: TGCGCCAGCAGCAAACGACAGGGGTCAGGGGAGACCCAGTACTTC. Amino acid sequence: CASSKRQGSGETQYF.

The rearrangement joins TRBV7-3 to TRBJ1-6, with 9 bases identical to TRBD1. This CDR3 has 19 residues. Germline V gives CDR1 SGHTA, CDR2 FQGTGA. V was clipped by 1 base and J by 9 bases; unmatched bases: 16. The DNA for the CDR3 is TGTGCCAGCAGCTTAAGGCTCCTTACCGGCGGGACAGGGTCTTCACCCCTCCACTTT. Translating it yields CASSLRLLTGGTGSSPLHF.

CDR3 loop: CASSRYEGRGIKNEQFF. DNA of the CDR3: TGTGCCAGCAGCCGGTATGAGGGGAGGGGGATCAAGAATGAGCAGTTCTTC. The rearrangement uses TRBV4-2 and TRBJ2-1, with D possibly being TRBD2 (7 bases). The germline CDR1 and CDR2 sequences are LGHNA and YNFKEQ. Trimming left V 4 bases short and J 7 bases short, with 23 bases between. The CDR3 length is 17 residues.

The chain joins TRBV7-2 to TRBJ2-7, with D perhaps TRBD2 (5 bases). Germline V CDR1 and CDR2: SGHTA, FQGNSA. V was pared by 5 bases and J by 4 bases, with 9 bases between. The CDR3 totals 12 residues. This CDR3 is CASSRTGYEQYF. The CDR3 DNA sequence: TGTGCCAGCAGCCGAACGGGATACGAGCAGTACTTC.

The gene calls are TRBV5-4 and TRBJ1-1; D remains unclear. V gave up 0 bases and J gave up 10 bases, with 13 bases separating them. The CDR3 runs to 13 residues. Per germline, CDR1 SGHNT and CDR2 YYREEE (reference sequence). For the CDR3, the DNA is TGTGCCAGCAGCTTGGGGAACGCAGAATTAGCTTTCTTT. Translating gives CASSLGNAELAFF.

The chain employs TRBV6-1 and TRBJ1-1; no clear D. Germline V CDR1 and CDR2: MNHNS, SASEGT. V gave up 2 bases and J gave up 0 bases, with 7 bases separating them. This CDR3 is built from 14 residues. CDR3 amino acids: CASSESGMNTEAFF. In DNA, the CDR3 is TGTGCCAGCAGTGAAAGTGGGATGAACACTGAAGCTTTCTTT.

The V and J genes are TRBV3-1 (or the pseudogene TRBV3-2) and TRBJ2-5; possibly TRBD2 for D (5 bases). Germline V gives CDR1 LGHDT, CDR2 YNNKEL (reference sequence). The CDR3 runs 12 residues. V lost 4 bases and J 5 bases, leaving 8 bases between the germline ends. CDR3 amino acids: CASSPERETQYF. The CDR3 region has the DNA TGTGCCAGCAGCCCCGAGCGGGAGACCCAGTACTTC.

The CDR3 nucleotides read TGTGCCAGCAGCTCCATATCCTTACTGATAGGACAAGGTGATTCACCCCTCCACTTT. Protein product: CASSSISLLIGQGDSPLHF. The rearrangement links TRBV7-9 to TRBJ1-6; possibly TRBD1 for D (5 bases). Trimming left V 4 bases short and J 8 bases short, with 27 bases between. Per the germline V gene, CDR1 is SEHNR and CDR2 is FQNEAQ (reference sequence). The CDR3 runs 19 residues.

The chain employs TRBV6-6 and TRBJ2-1, with TRBD1 identical over 10 bases. CDR3 size: 14 residues. After removal of 7 bases from V and 2 bases from J, the junction contained 2 bases not matched to a gene. Germline CDR1 reads MNHNY; CDR2 reads SVGAGI (reference sequence). CDR3 residues: CASTGQGAYNEQFF. For the CDR3, the DNA is TGTGCCAGCACCGGACAGGGGGCCTACAATGAGCAGTTCTTC.

This chain joins TRBV7-2 and TRBJ2-5; either TRBD1 or TRBD2 may fit D (5 bases each). CDR1 is SGHTA and CDR2 is FQGNSA in the germline V gene. The ends were cut back, 3 bases at V and 9 bases at J, with 17 bases in the middle. The CDR3 is 14 amino acids. CDR3 DNA: TGTGCCAGCAGCTTTCCCGGGACCCCCGGGGCCCAGTACTTC. This translates into CASSFPGTPGAQYF. The entire variable domain, with the rest obtained from reference TRBV7-2 and TRBJ2-5, is as follows: GAGVSQSPSNKVTEKGKDVELRCDPISGHTALYWYRQSLGQGLEFLIYFQGNSAPDKSGLPSDRFSAERTGGSVSTLTIQRTQQEDSAVYLCASSFPGTPGAQYFGPGTRLLVL.

As DNA, the CDR3 is TGTGCCAGCAGTTCCGGGTCGGAGACCCAGTACTTC. Protein: CASSSGSETQYF. The chain combines TRBV6-5 with TRBJ2-5; D remains unclear. From germline, CDR1 is MNHEY and CDR2 SVGAGI. The CDR3 has 12 amino acids. Trimming stripped 4 bases from V and 5 bases from J, with 8 bases between.

The J gene is TRBJ2-5, the V gene TRBV5-1; D is perhaps TRBD1 or TRBD2 (5 bases each). The CDR3 consists of 16 residues. Germline values: CDR1 SGHRS, CDR2 YFSETQ. The V end was cut by 1 base, the J end by 7 bases, with 20 bases between. CDR3 protein: CASSLSLDGHGGTQYF. Here the CDR3 DNA reads TGCGCCAGCAGCTTGTCACTCGACGGACACGGAGGGACCCAGTACTTC.